This TCR beta chain was sequenced during a study of blood T cell repertoires in COVID-19 (dated by TCRdb to 2018 to 2020). Notes on the research overall: Recovered participants in ImmuneRACE Cohort 3 were defined by two consecutive negative NP/OP PCR tests, clearance by a healthcare professional, or resolution of symptoms. Where available, HLA class I and class II types were obtained from metadata supplied by the sample provider rather than from assay-based typing. A freely available public database, intended as a resource for researchers studying the immune response to SARS-CoV-2, is where the repertoires were released. Subjects who had been exposed to COVID-19, were actively infected with it, or had recovered from it provided the deeply sampled blood TCRbeta repertoires that made up the dataset. A de-identified subject ID, COVID-19 status, age in years and sex were almost always included in the sample metadata. The material from the prospective study consisted of cDNA or gDNA derived from T cells, B-cell-depleted T cells, or PBMCs. The samples were drawn from the first 160 participants of the ongoing ImmuneRACE study and from more than 1,000 subjects provided by 6 global collaborators. The collaborator samples originated in the United States, Italy and Spain and spanned the acute and convalescent phases of COVID-19.

The CDR3 spans 12 residues, from the cysteine through the phenylalanine. The retained sequence is limited to the CDR3, 36 bases, with the frame set at the first base. Relative to germline, V is 3 bases shorter and J is 2 bases shorter, with 3 bases between their ends. Looking up the germline V gene yields CDR1 SGHTA and CDR2 FQGNSA. Findings and caveats that apply to the study as a whole: The quantity of clinical and demographic metadata differed by source and by participant and was supplied without curation.

TCRbeta CDR3 regions were amplified from genomic DNA using the immunoSEQ Assay, a bias-controlled multiplex PCR. Per the authors' processing: The number of nucleated cells in each sample was estimated by amplification of reference gene primers within the assay. To quantify the absolute abundance of each unique TCRbeta CDR3 rearrangement, sequence reads were collapsed and filtered. For each sample, productive Simpson clonality was calculated by taking the square root of Simpson's diversity index across productive rearrangements. In its TCRdb copy, this immuneACCESS table keeps in-frame sequences only and misses some clones. Where compared with another copy, unresolved V genes explain less than half of these, and the others have no known cause. V and J calls and clone size are copied from that table; D and trimming were computed from the DNA. This sample holds roughly 150,000 clones; less than 80% were observed only once. 19% of the sample belongs to the ten largest clones.

Participants in the prospective study were aged roughly 18 to 90 years, lived in over 20 United States geographic areas, and enrolled through a virtual design. To assign participants to cohorts, the prospective study relied on clinical history that participants themselves reported in a screening survey and a study questionnaire. In the prospective study, whole blood, serum and a nasopharyngeal or oropharyngeal swab were collected from each participant by mobile phlebotomists. Additional blood draws and questionnaires over an approximately 2-month period could optionally be provided by prospective study participants. Before DNA extraction, prospective study blood samples were shipped either frozen or at room temperature. As regards this clone: No antigen is known for it. No qualities accompany the bases; no much larger clone lies one base away.

This chain is built from TRBV7-2 and TRBJ2-3; no D gene call is confident. Sequenced input: PBMCs or T cells enriched from blood (not recorded which). The TCR was taken from a woman between 65 and 79 years old in a cohort exposed to, infected with or recovered from COVID-19 (not recorded which). For the CDR3, the sequence is CASSFITDTQYF. DNA sequence: TGTGCCAGCAGCTTCATCACAGATACGCAGTATTTT. Joined to the reference TRBV7-2 and TRBJ2-3 proteins, this CDR3 gives the full variable domain: GAGVSQSPSNKVTEKGKDVELRCDPISGHTALYWYRQSLGQGLEFLIYFQGNSAPDKSGLPSDRFSAERTGGSVSTLTIQRTQQEDSAVYLCASSFITDTQYFGPGTRLTVL.